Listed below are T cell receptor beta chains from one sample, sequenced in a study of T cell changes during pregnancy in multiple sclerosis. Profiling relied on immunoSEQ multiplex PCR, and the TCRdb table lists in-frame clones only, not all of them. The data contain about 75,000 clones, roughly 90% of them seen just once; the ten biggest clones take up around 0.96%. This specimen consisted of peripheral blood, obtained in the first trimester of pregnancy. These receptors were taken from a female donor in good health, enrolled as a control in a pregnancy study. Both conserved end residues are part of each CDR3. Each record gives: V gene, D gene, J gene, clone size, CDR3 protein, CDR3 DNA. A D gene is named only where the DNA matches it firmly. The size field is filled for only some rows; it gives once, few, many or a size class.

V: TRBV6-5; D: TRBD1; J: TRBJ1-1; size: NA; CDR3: CASSYSRTGEAFF; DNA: TGTGCCAGCAGTTACTCAAGGACAGGGGAAGCTTTCTTT
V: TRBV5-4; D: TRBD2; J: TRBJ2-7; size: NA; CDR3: CASSSGLAGIYEQYF; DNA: TGTGCCAGCAGCTCGGGACTAGCGGGAATCTACGAGCAGTACTTC
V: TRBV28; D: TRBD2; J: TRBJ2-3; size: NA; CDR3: CASSLAGASDTQYF; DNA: TGTGCCAGCAGTTTAGCGGGAGCGTCAGATACGCAGTATTTT
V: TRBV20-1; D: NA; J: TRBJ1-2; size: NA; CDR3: CSAHARGYTF; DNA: TGCAGTGCCCACGCCAGAGGCTACACCTTC
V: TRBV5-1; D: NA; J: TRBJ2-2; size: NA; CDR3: CASSQGFLAGELFF; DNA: TGCGCCAGCAGCCAGGGGTTTTTGGCCGGGGAGCTGTTTTTT
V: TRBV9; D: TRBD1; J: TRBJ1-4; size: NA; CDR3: CASSVAQGQVYEKLFF; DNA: TGTGCCAGCAGCGTAGCTCAGGGACAGGTTTATGAAAAACTGTTTTTT
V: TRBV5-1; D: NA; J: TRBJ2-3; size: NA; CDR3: CASSFTDTPYF; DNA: TGCGCCAGCAGCTTCACAGATACGCCGTATTTT
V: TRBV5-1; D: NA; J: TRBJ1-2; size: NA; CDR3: CASSLARDGYTF; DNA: TGCGCCAGCAGCTTGGCTCGGGATGGCTACACCTTC
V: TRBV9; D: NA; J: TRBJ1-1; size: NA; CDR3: CASSPRVSTEAFF; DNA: TGTGCCAGCAGCCCCAGGGTCAGCACTGAAGCTTTCTTT
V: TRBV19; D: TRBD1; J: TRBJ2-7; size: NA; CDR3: CASRRTGTEEQYF; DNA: TGTGCCAGCCGACGGACAGGGACGGAAGAGCAGTACTTC
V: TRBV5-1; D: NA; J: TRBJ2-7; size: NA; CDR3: CASSWDLQGYEQYF; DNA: TGCGCCAGCAGCTGGGACCTACAGGGATACGAGCAGTACTTC
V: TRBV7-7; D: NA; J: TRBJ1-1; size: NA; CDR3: CASSSGENTEAFF; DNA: TGTGCCAGCAGCTCCGGTGAGAACACTGAAGCTTTCTTT
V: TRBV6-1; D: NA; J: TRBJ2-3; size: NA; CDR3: CASSDEAQGTQYF; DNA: TGTGCCAGCAGTGATGAGGCGCAAGGTACGCAGTATTTT
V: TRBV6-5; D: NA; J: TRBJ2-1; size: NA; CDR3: CASSYPGMDRNNEQFF; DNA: TGTGCCAGCAGTTACCCCGGAATGGACAGAAACAATGAGCAGTTCTTC
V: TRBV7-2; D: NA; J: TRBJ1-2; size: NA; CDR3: CASSLSPQTNYGYTF; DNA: TGTGCCAGCAGCTTATCTCCCCAGACTAACTATGGCTACACCTTC
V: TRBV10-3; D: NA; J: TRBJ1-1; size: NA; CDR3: CATGRADTEAFF; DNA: TGTGCCACGGGCAGGGCGGACACTGAAGCTTTCTTT
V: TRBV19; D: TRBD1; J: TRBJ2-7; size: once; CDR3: CASSDPGQGASYEQYF; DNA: TGTGCCAGTAGTGACCCGGGACAGGGGGCCTCCTACGAGCAGTACTTC
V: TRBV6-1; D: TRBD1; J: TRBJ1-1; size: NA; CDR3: CASSATPTGGLEAFF; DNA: TGTGCCAGCAGTGCAACCCCGACAGGGGGCTTGGAAGCTTTCTTT
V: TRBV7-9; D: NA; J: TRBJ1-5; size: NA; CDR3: CASSLAEYSNQPQHF; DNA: TGTGCCAGCAGCTTAGCTGAGTATAGCAATCAGCCCCAGCATTTT
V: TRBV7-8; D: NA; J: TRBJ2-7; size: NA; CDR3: CASSSGRFFLSYEQYF; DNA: TGTGCCAGCAGTTCCGGCAGGTTCTTCCTCTCCTACGAGCAGTACTTC
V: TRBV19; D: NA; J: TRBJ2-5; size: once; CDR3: CASSTPRSPHETQYF; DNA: TGTGCCAGTAGTACACCCCGGAGTCCCCACGAGACCCAGTACTTC
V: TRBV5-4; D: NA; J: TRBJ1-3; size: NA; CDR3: CASSLAKEGHSGNTIYF; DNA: TGTGCCAGCAGCTTGGCCAAAGAGGGTCACTCTGGAAACACCATATATTTT
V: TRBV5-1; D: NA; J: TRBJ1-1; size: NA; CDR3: CASSSREFGEAFF; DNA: TGCGCCAGCAGCTCACGGGAGTTTGGTGAAGCTTTCTTT
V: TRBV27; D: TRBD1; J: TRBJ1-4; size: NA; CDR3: CASRRAHPGQGGTNEKLFF; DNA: TGTGCCAGCAGGAGGGCCCATCCGGGACAGGGGGGGACTAATGAAAAACTGTTTTTT
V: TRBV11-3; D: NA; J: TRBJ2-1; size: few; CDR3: CASRLGGNEQFF; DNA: TGTGCCAGCAGACTCGGAGGTAATGAGCAGTTCTTC
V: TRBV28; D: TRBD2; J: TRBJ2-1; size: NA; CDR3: CASSIGREFDEQFF; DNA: TGTGCCAGCAGCATAGGGCGGGAGTTCGATGAGCAGTTCTTC
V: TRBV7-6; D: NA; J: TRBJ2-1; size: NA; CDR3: CASSSQSGRNHEQFF; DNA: TGTGCCAGCAGCTCACAATCCGGCAGGAACCATGAGCAGTTCTTC
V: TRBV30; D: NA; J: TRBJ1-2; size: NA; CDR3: CAWSRRGYGYTF; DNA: TGTGCCTGGAGTAGGAGGGGCTATGGCTACACCTTC
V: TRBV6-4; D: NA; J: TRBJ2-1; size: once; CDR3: CASRDTSYNGQFF; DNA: TGTGCCAGCAGGGACACTAGTTACAATGGGCAGTTCTTC
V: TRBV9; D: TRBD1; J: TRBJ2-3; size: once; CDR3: CASSVEDRGNTQYF; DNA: TGTGCCAGCAGCGTAGAGGACAGGGGAAATACGCAGTATTTT
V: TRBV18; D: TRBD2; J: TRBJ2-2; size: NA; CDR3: CASSPQVIGRGSIRELFF; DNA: TGTGCCAGCTCACCACAGGTTATCGGGCGGGGGAGCATCCGGGAGCTGTTTTTT
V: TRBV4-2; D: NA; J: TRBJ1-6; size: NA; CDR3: CASSQDGGGKVLHF; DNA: TGTGCCAGCAGCCAAGATGGCGGGGGCAAGGTCCTCCACTTT
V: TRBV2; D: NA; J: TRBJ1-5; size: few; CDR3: CASSEFQEQPQHF; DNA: TGTGCCAGCAGTGAGTTCCAGGAACAGCCCCAGCATTTT
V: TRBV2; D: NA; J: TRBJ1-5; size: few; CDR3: CASSAPEAPQHF; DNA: TGTGCCAGCAGTGCCCCTGAGGCGCCCCAGCATTTT
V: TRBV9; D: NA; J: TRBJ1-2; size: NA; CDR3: CARPYPRVKDYGYTF; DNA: TGTGCCAGACCCTACCCCAGGGTGAAAGACTATGGCTACACCTTC
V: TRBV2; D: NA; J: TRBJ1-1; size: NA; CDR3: CASSHLQGAWTEAFF; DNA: TGTGCCAGCAGTCACCTACAGGGAGCTTGGACTGAAGCTTTCTTT
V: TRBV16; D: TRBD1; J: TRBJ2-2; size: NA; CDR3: CASSQFRLRQGGNTGELFF; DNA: TGTGCCAGCAGCCAATTCCGGCTTCGACAGGGGGGTAACACCGGGGAGCTGTTTTTT
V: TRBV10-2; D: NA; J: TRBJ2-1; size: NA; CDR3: CASSDRRGWGNEQFF; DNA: TGCGCCAGCAGTGATCGGCGAGGGTGGGGCAATGAGCAGTTCTTC
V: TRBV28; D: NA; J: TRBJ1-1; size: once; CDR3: CASSFGLNTEAFF; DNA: TGTGCCAGCAGTTTCGGGTTGAACACTGAAGCTTTCTTT
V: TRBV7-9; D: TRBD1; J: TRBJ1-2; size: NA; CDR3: CASSLTGGSANYGYTF; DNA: TGTGCCAGCAGCTTAACAGGGGGCTCAGCTAACTATGGCTACACCTTC
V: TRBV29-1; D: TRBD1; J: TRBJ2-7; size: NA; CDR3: CSVEGTGQGAHKQYF; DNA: TGCAGCGTTGAGGGCACCGGACAGGGGGCGCATAAGCAGTACTTC
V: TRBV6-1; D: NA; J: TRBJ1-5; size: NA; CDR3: CASSESGWGNQPQHF; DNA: TGTGCCAGCAGTGAATCGGGGTGGGGCAATCAGCCCCAGCATTTT